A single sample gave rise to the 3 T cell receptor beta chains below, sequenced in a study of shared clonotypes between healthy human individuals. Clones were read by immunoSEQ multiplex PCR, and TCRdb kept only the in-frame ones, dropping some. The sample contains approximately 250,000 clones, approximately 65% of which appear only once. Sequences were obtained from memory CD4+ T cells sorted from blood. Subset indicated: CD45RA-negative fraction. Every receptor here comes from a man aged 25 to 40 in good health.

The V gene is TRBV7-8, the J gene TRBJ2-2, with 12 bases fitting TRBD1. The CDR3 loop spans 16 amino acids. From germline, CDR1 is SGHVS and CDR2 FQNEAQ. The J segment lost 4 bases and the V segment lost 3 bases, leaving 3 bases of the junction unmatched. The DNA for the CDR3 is TGTGCCAGCAGCTTCGGGACAGGGGGCTTCACCGGGGAGCTGTTTTTT. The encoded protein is CASSFGTGGFTGELFF.

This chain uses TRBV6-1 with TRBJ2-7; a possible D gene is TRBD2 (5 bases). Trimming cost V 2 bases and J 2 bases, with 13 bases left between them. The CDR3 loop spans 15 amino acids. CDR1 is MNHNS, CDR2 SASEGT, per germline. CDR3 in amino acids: CASSESGSRAYEQYF. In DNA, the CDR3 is TGTGCCAGCAGTGAATCGGGAAGCCGGGCCTACGAGCAGTACTTC.

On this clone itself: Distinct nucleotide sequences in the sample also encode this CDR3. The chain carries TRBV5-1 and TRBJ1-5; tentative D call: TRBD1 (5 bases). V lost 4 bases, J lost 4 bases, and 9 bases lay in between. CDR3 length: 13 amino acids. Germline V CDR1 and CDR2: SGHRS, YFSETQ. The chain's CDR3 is CASSREGNQPQHF. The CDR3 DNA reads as TGCGCCAGCAGCAGGGAGGGGAATCAGCCCCAGCATTTT. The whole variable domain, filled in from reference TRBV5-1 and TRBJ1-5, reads KAGVTQTPRYLIKTRGQQVTLSCSPISGHRSVSWYQQTPGQGLQFLFEYFSETQRNKGNFPGRFSGRQFSNSRSEMNVSTLELGDSALYLCASSREGNQPQHFGDGTRLSIL.